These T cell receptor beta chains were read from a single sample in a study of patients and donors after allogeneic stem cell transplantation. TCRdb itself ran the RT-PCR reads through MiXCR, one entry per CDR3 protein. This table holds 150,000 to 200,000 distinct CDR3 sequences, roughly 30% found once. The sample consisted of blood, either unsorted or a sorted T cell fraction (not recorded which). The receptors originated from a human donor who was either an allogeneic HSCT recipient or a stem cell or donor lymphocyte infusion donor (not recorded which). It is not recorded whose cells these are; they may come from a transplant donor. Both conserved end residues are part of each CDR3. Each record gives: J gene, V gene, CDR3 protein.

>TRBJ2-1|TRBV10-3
CATRSYNEQFF
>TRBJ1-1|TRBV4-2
CASSQPAGTGENTEAFF
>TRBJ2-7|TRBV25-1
CASSDSGQGIYEQYF
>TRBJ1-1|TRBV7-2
CASSSTALEAFF
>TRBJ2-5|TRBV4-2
CASSQERMAAVETQYF
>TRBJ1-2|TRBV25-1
CASSDPRQRNYGYTF
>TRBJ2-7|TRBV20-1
CSACPRHRYEQYF
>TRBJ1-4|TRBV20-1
CSARDRANEKLFF
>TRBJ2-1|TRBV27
CASSLGSEQFF
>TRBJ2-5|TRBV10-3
CAISETQEQETQYF
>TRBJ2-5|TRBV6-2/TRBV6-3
CASSSATRTQYF
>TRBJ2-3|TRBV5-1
CASRRDSDTQYF
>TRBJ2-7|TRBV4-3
CASSQALGLSYEQYF
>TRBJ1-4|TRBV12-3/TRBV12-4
CASSSNNEKLFF
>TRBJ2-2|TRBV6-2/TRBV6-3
CASSYPRDSNTGELFF
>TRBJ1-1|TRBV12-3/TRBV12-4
CASSLGVGQNTEAFF
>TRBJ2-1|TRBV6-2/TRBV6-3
CASSYFPNEQFF
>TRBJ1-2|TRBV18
CASSPQGAYGYTF
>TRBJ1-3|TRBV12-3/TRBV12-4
CASRYTAGGNTIYF
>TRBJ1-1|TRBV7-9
CASSNPDRNTEAFF
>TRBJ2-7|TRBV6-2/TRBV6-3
CASSYPGTGPQQYF
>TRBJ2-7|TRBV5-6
CASSLPPGLFYEQYF
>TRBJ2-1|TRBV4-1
CASTQGGGTYNEQFF
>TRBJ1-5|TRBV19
CASSIVNNQPQHF
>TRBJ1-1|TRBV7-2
CASSLPPKGGNTEAFF